A selection of T cell receptor beta chains follows, all from one sample in a study of HIV-infected patients and healthy controls. TCRdb redid the calling of the 5' RACE reads with MiXCR, one entry per CDR3 protein. Of about 18,000 distinct CDR3 sequences listed, more than 10% are singletons. Input material: blood. The origin of the receptors is an adult in good health. The CDR3 runs from the conserved cysteine through the conserved F or W. Each record gives: V gene, D gene, J gene, clone size, CDR3 protein, CDR3 DNA. A D gene is named only where the DNA matches it firmly. Rows may omit the clone size; those that give it use once, few, many or a size class.

>TRBV10-3|NA|TRBJ1-1|many
CAISDGGTPEAFF
TGTGCCATCAGTGATGGGGGGACCCCTGAAGCTTTCTTT
>TRBV4-1|TRBD1|TRBJ2-6|many
CASTPDRAGANVLTF
TGCGCCAGCACCCCAGACAGGGCTGGGGCCAACGTCCTGACTTTC
>TRBV5-4|NA|TRBJ2-5|many
CASSSGSQETQYF
TGTGCCAGCAGCTCCGGATCACAAGAGACCCAGTACTTC
>TRBV4-3|NA|TRBJ2-1|many
CASSPRHPKHNEQFF
TGCGCCAGCAGCCCAAGACACCCAAAGCACAATGAGCAGTTCTTC
>TRBV12-3/TRBV12-4|NA|TRBJ2-5|NA
CASSLVPETQYF
TGTGCCAGCAGTTTAGTCCCAGAGACCCAGTACTTC
>TRBV20-1|TRBD2|TRBJ2-3|NA
CSARGGRGSTDTQYF
TGCAGTGCTAGAGGCGGGAGGGGAAGCACAGATACGCAGTATTTT
>TRBV20-1|NA|TRBJ1-1|many
CSAFSSEDREAFF
TGCAGTGCTTTTTCCTCGGAGGACCGAGAAGCTTTCTTT
>TRBV20-1|NA|TRBJ1-1|NA
CSARGPGNTEAFF
TGCAGTGCTAGAGGGCCCGGGAACACTGAAGCTTTCTTT
>TRBV7-2|NA|TRBJ1-2|many
CASTSSRGNGYTF
TGTGCCAGCACCTCCTCCAGGGGCAACGGCTACACCTTC
>TRBV6-5|NA|TRBJ1-1|few
CASSYPPQGGRGTEAFF
TGTGCCAGCAGTTACCCACCTCAGGGTGGAAGGGGCACTGAAGCTTTCTTT